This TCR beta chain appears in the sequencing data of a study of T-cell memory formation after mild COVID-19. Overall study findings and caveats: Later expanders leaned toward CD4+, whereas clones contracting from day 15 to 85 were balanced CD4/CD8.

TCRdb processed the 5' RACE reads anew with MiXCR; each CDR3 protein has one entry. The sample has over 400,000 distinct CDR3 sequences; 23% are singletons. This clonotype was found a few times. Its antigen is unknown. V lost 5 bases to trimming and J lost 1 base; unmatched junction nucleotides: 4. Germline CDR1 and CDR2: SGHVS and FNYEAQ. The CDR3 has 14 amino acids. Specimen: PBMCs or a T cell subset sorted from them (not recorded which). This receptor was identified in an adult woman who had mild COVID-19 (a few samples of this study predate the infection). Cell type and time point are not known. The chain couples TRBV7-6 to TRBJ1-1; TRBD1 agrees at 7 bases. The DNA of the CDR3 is TGTGCCAGCAGCATCGGGACAGCGAACACTGAAGCTTTCTTT. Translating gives CASSIGTANTEAFF.